A single sample gave rise to the 12 T cell receptor beta chains below, sequenced in a study of cytomegalovirus exposure and HLA in healthy donors. Produced via immunoSEQ multiplex PCR; TCRdb's table is partial and in-frame only. Among roughly 150,000 clones listed, around 92% were seen once. Sequencing was done on a sample of PBMCs. Every receptor here comes from a man aged 18 to 30 in good health and CMV-seropositive.

Notes on this clone: This sample also contains other DNA sequences that code for the same CDR3. CDR3 residues: CASSLGQQETQYF. CDR3 bases: TGCGCCAGCAGCCTGGGACAGCAAGAGACCCAGTACTTC. This chain links TRBV5-1 with TRBJ2-5; 7 bases match TRBD1. The CDR3 is 13 amino acids. The V segment lost 4 bases and the J segment 2 bases; nucleotides outside the gene matches: 2. Germline V gene data show CDR1 as SGHRS and CDR2 as YFSETQ.

This clone has only a few counts. The chain is built from TRBV18 and TRBJ2-1, with a weak D call TRBD2 (6 bases). This CDR3 is 14 amino acids long. Germline V gene sequence: CDR1 KGHSH, CDR2 LQKENI. The V end was cut by 6 bases, the J end by 6 bases, with 15 bases between. The CDR3 here is CASSETTGVNEQFF. The CDR3 DNA reads TGTGCCAGCTCCGAGACGACGGGAGTCAATGAGCAGTTCTTC.

The chain carries TRBV30 and TRBJ2-7; 10 bases line up with TRBD2. The CDR3 covers 17 residues. V was clipped by 0 bases and J by 6 bases; unmatched bases: 14. Germline V gene data show CDR1 as GTSNPN and CDR2 as SVGIG (reference sequence). The CDR3 protein is CAWSVKFKVAGGAEQYF. The CDR3 region has the DNA TGTGCCTGGAGTGTCAAATTTAAGGTAGCGGGAGGTGCCGAGCAGTACTTC.

V usage is TRBV5-4 and J usage is TRBJ2-7, with 9 bases aligning to TRBD1. Germline CDR1 is SGHNT and CDR2 is YYREEE (reference sequence). The length of the CDR3 is 14 residues. The V gene end was trimmed by 3 bases and the J gene end by 4 bases; junction bases not matched to a gene: 5. This chain's CDR3 is CASSSDRGPYEQYF. The CDR3 DNA is TGTGCCAGCAGCTCGGACAGGGGTCCGTACGAGCAGTACTTC.

The chain uses TRBV6-5 and TRBJ2-2, with D perhaps matching TRBD2 (6 bases). CDR1 and CDR2 (germline): MNHEY, SVGAGI. V gave up 6 bases and J gave up 6 bases, with 14 bases separating them. The CDR3 runs 14 residues. CDR3 in amino acids: CASRADYEPGELFF. Here the CDR3 DNA reads TGTGCCAGCAGGGCGGACTATGAGCCCGGGGAGCTGTTTTTT.

The J gene is TRBJ2-7, the V gene TRBV6-5, with 9 bases matching TRBD2. The CDR3 is 14 residues long. With 6 bases clipped from V and 0 bases from J, the junction kept 3 bases outside the gene matches. CDR1 and CDR2 from the germline V gene are MNHEY and SVGAGI. CDR3 amino acids: CASSPTSGSYEQYF. CDR3 nucleotide sequence: TGTGCCAGCAGCCCGACTAGCGGCTCCTACGAGCAGTACTTC.

This chain joins TRBV4-2 and TRBJ2-1, with D possibly matching TRBD1 (5 bases). With 1 base removed from V and 5 bases from J, the gap between germline ends came to 15 bases. The CDR3 is 16 residues long. The V gene's germline CDR1 is LGHNA and CDR2 YNFKEQ. The CDR3 reads CASSQAPSTEHNEQFF. The CDR3 DNA sequence: TGTGCCAGCAGCCAAGCTCCCTCGACAGAGCACAATGAGCAGTTCTTC.

This clone has a single count. The chain has TRBV4-1 and TRBJ2-5, with D tentatively TRBD1 (6 bases). The CDR3 is 15 amino acids. Trimming took off 2 bases at V and 1 base at J, with 11 bases between the two ends. Germline CDR1 MGHRA, CDR2 YSYEKL. CDR3 residues: CASSQQGTTQETQYF. For the CDR3, the DNA is TGCGCCAGCAGCCAACAGGGGACGACCCAAGAGACCCAGTACTTC.

About this clone itself: The junction differs from germline at one of its ends, possibly a read error. This sequence joins TRBV4-1 and TRBJ2-7; 9 bases map to TRBD1. The germline gives CDR1 MGHRA, CDR2 YSYEKL. There are 14 residues in the CDR3. The CDR3 reads CASSQGTGVYGQYF. The CDR3 bases are TGCGCCAGCAGCCAAGGGACAGGGGTCTACGGGCAGTACTTC.

The V and J genes are TRBV7-8 and TRBJ2-7; 8 bases align to TRBD1. The CDR3 is 15 amino acids. V gave up 5 bases and J gave up 4 bases; unmatched junction bases: 10. Germline V CDR1 and CDR2: SGHVS, FQNEAQ. The CDR3 is CASSPEGRGRYEQYF. Written as DNA, the CDR3 is TGTGCCAGCAGCCCAGAGGGCAGGGGGCGATACGAGCAGTACTTC.

The gene calls are TRBV11-1 and TRBJ1-1; no firm D call. The CDR3 is made up of 13 amino acids. The V gene's germline CDR1 is SGHAT and CDR2 FQDESV (reference sequence). V gave up 3 bases and J gave up 0 bases, with 5 bases separating them. CDR3 residues: CASSFQLNTEAFF. CDR3 coding DNA: TGTGCCAGCAGCTTCCAGTTGAACACTGAAGCTTTCTTT.

This chain links TRBV12-2 with TRBJ2-1; TRBD2, the table's D call, was not compared with the DNA. TRBV12-2 counts as a pseudogene. The CDR3 totals 17 residues. This CDR3 reads CATAPGGGGLNRHEQFF. CDR3 DNA sequence: TGTGCAACGGCACCCGGAGGGGGAGGGCTTAACCGCCATGAGCAGTTCTTC.